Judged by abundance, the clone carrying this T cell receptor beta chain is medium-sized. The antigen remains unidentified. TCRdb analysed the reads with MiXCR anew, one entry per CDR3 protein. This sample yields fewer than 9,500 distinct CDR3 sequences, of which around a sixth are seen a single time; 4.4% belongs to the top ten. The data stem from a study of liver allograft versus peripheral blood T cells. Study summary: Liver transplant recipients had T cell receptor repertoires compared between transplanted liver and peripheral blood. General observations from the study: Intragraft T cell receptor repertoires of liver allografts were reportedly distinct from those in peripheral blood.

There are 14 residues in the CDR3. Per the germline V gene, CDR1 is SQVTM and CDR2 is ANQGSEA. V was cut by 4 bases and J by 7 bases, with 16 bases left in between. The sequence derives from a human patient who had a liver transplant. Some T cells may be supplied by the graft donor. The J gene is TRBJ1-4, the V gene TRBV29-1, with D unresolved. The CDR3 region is CSVADGLRTEKLFF. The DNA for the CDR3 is TGCAGCGTTGCGGACGGACTTAGGACTGAAAAACTGTTTTTT.